Listed below are T cell receptor beta chains from one sample, sequenced in a study of blood T cell repertoires in COVID-19. Method: immunoSEQ multiplex PCR; TCRdb's copy keeps in-frame clones and lacks some. Here the sample spans tens of thousands of clones, roughly 80% being singletons. Input material: peripheral blood. The source of these receptors is a human donor with acute or convalescent COVID-19. The donor label of this sample is uncertain. Both conserved end residues are part of each CDR3. The D gene is left open where the match is weak. Expanded clones are given a class, and other clones once, few, many or no size at all.

once	TRBV25-1	TRBD1	TRBJ2-1	CASSPGQGARYNEQFF	TGTGCCAGCAGTCCCGGACAGGGGGCTAGGTACAATGAGCAGTTCTTC
NA	TRBV28	NA	TRBJ2-3	CASSGPQGSMTDTQYF	TGTGCCAGCAGTGGGCCTCAGGGGAGTATGACAGATACGCAGTATTTT
few	TRBV7-2	TRBD1	TRBJ2-5	CASSVMPGGRETQYF	TGTGCCAGCAGCGTAATGCCAGGGGGCCGAGAGACCCAGTACTTC
NA	TRBV7-9	NA	TRBJ1-1	CASSLPHEAEAFF	TGTGCCAGCAGCTTACCCCACGAGGCTGAAGCTTTCTTT
NA	TRBV9	NA	TRBJ1-1	CASSVAMNTEAFF	TGTGCCAGCAGCGTAGCTATGAACACTGAAGCTTTCTTT
NA	TRBV7-2	NA	TRBJ2-7	CASSLPSSLPYEQYF	TGTGCCAGCAGCTTACCCTCATCCCTACCCTACGAGCAGTACTTC
NA	TRBV19	TRBD1	TRBJ1-5	CASSTLGTGPQPQHF	TGTGCCAGTAGTACCCTCGGGACAGGGCCTCAGCCCCAGCATTTT
NA	TRBV6-6	TRBD1	TRBJ2-5	CASKDRGWETQYF	TGTGCCAGCAAAGACAGGGGGTGGGAGACCCAGTACTTC
NA	TRBV10-3	TRBD1	TRBJ1-3	CAIQGEAGNTIYF	TGTGCCATCCAGGGGGAAGCTGGAAACACCATATATTTT
NA	TRBV28	TRBD1	TRBJ1-2	CASSFRQGVRYGYTF	TGTGCCAGCAGTTTTAGACAGGGAGTACGCTATGGCTACACCTTC
once	TRBV3-1/TRBV3-2	TRBD2	TRBJ2-1	CASSQEYPGRLAGSHNEQFF	TGTGCCAGCAGCCAAGAGTACCCTGGCCGACTAGCGGGATCCCACAATGAGCAGTTCTTC
once	TRBV6-1	NA	TRBJ1-1	CASSDIVRWQVNTEAFF	TGTGCCAGCAGTGACATAGTTCGTTGGCAGGTGAACACTGAAGCTTTCTTT
NA	TRBV10-3	TRBD1	TRBJ1-2	CATFLGTGGANYGYTF	TGTGCCACATTCCTCGGGACAGGGGGTGCTAACTATGGCTACACCTTC
once	TRBV12-5	TRBD1	TRBJ1-2	CASGSPSGTGNGYTF	TGTGCTAGTGGTTCCCCCTCCGGGACAGGGAATGGCTACACCTTC
NA	TRBV18	NA	TRBJ1-1	CASSPYPDRDTEAFF	TGTGCCAGCTCACCATATCCGGACAGAGACACTGAAGCTTTCTTT
NA	TRBV7-3	NA	TRBJ2-3	CASSLSASEDTQYF	TGTGCCAGCAGCTTATCTGCGTCGGAGGATACGCAGTATTTT
NA	TRBV11-2	TRBD1	TRBJ2-2	CASSLQGQYTGELFF	TGTGCCAGCAGCTTACAGGGACAGTACACCGGGGAGCTGTTTTTT
NA	TRBV29-1	NA	TRBJ2-3	CSIVGAGWTDTQYF	TGCAGCATTGTAGGGGCAGGGTGGACAGATACGCAGTATTTT
NA	TRBV2	TRBD1	TRBJ1-2	CASRVDREGYTF	TGTGCCAGCAGGGTGGACAGGGAAGGCTACACCTTC
NA	TRBV5-6	TRBD1	TRBJ1-4	CASSVGTVNEKLFF	TGTGCCAGCAGCGTGGGGACAGTTAATGAAAAACTGTTTTTT
NA	TRBV11-2	NA	TRBJ1-1	CASSQGGVLGAFF	TGTGCCAGCAGCCAGGGTGGGGTCCTGGGAGCTTTCTTT
NA	TRBV11-2	NA	TRBJ1-1	CASSLGGGDTEAFF	TGTGCCAGCAGCTTAGGAGGAGGGGACACTGAAGCTTTCTTT
NA	TRBV10-1	TRBD1	TRBJ2-7	CASSPGQGVNYEQYF	TGCGCCAGCAGCCCCGGACAGGGCGTTAATTACGAGCAGTACTTC
NA	TRBV11-2	TRBD2	TRBJ2-3	CASSLNGLAGATDTQYF	TGTGCCAGCAGCCTCAACGGACTAGCGGGGGCCACAGATACGCAGTATTTT
once	TRBV11-2	NA	TRBJ1-6	CASSPQAGRNSPLHF	TGTGCCAGCAGCCCTCAGGCAGGGCGTAATTCACCCCTCCACTTT
NA	TRBV5-1	TRBD2	TRBJ2-7	CASSSLAGSDEQYF	TGCGCCAGCAGCTCACTAGCGGGCAGCGACGAGCAGTACTTC
NA	TRBV5-1	TRBD1	TRBJ1-1	CASSFGTGTTEAFF	TGCGCCAGCAGCTTCGGGACAGGGACCACTGAAGCTTTCTTT
NA	TRBV6-2/TRBV6-3	TRBD2	TRBJ2-2	CASSYSGGTGELFF	TGTGCCAGCAGTTACTCGGGGGGGACCGGGGAGCTGTTTTTT
NA	TRBV10-3	TRBD2	TRBJ2-3	CAISTGGALVTDTQYF	TGTGCCATCAGCACCGGGGGGGCCTTGGTAACAGATACGCAGTATTTT
NA	TRBV19	NA	TRBJ1-1	CASSLAGGAPTEAFF	TGTGCCAGTAGTCTAGCCGGGGGGGCACCCACTGAAGCTTTCTTT
NA	TRBV9	NA	TRBJ2-7	CASSVDITTYEQYF	TGTGCCAGCAGCGTAGACATTACCACCTACGAGCAGTACTTC
few	TRBV4-3	TRBD1	TRBJ1-3	CASSQDMGGQGGGNTIYF	TGCGCCAGCAGCCAAGATATGGGGGGACAGGGGGGTGGAAACACCATATATTTT
NA	TRBV5-4	NA	TRBJ2-1	CASSLTQGAYSYNEQFF	TGTGCCAGCAGCTTGACACAGGGCGCCTACTCCTACAATGAGCAGTTCTTC
few	TRBV7-2	NA	TRBJ2-3	CASSPRLGADTQYF	TGTGCCAGCAGCCCCCGACTAGGGGCAGATACGCAGTATTTT
NA	TRBV7-6	TRBD2	TRBJ2-3	CASSPLAGGVSNTDTQYF	TGTGCCAGCAGCCCCCTAGCGGGGGGCGTTTCGAACACAGATACGCAGTATTTT
NA	TRBV7-2	TRBD1	TRBJ2-7	CAPQRQGVSYEQYF	TGTGCCCCCCAGAGACAGGGTGTCTCCTACGAGCAGTACTTC
NA	TRBV5-4	TRBD2	TRBJ2-3	CASSISGGADTQYF	TGTGCCAGCAGCATTAGCGGGGGGGCAGATACGCAGTATTTT
NA	TRBV6-5	NA	TRBJ2-7	CASSKSGGATDEQYF	TGTGCCAGCAGCAAGAGTGGGGGGGCCACCGACGAGCAGTACTTC
few	TRBV9	TRBD1	TRBJ1-2	CASSVGTGKVNYGYTF	TGTGCCAGCAGCGTGGGGACAGGGAAGGTTAACTATGGCTACACCTTC
few	TRBV4-3	NA	TRBJ1-2	CASSQNSYGYTF	TGCGCCAGCAGCCAGAACAGCTATGGCTACACCTTC
NA	TRBV28	TRBD1	TRBJ1-1	CASSSWGQGGRAEAFF	TGTGCCAGCAGTTCTTGGGGACAGGGGGGAAGGGCTGAAGCTTTCTTT
NA	TRBV5-1	NA	TRBJ1-1	CASSLGFGRESSSGTEAFF	TGCGCCAGCAGCTTGGGTTTTGGCAGGGAATCCTCCTCCGGTACTGAAGCTTTCTTT
NA	TRBV11-3	TRBD2	TRBJ2-1	CASGTSGTGWKFF	TGTGCCAGCGGGACTAGCGGAACGGGATGGAAGTTCTTC
once	TRBV2	TRBD1	TRBJ2-3	CASRTTGGRGPDTQYF	TGTGCCAGCAGAACCACAGGGGGCCGGGGACCGGATACGCAGTATTTT
NA	TRBV6-6	NA	TRBJ1-6	CASSYSTSHNSPLHF	TGTGCCAGCAGTTACTCGACAAGCCATAATTCACCCCTCCACTTT
NA	TRBV11-3	TRBD1	TRBJ1-1	CASSLQGAETEAFF	TGTGCCAGCAGCTTACAGGGGGCAGAGACTGAAGCTTTCTTT
NA	TRBV28	NA	TRBJ1-6	CASSFRRLSSPLHF	TGTGCCAGCAGTTTCCGTCGACTGTCCTCACCCCTCCACTTT
NA	TRBV28	NA	TRBJ1-1	CASSLGTTEAFF	TGTGCCAGCAGTTTGGGGACAACTGAAGCTTTCTTT
NA	TRBV19	NA	TRBJ2-1	CASSIWGVALNEQFF	TGTGCCAGTAGTATATGGGGGGTTGCGCTCAATGAGCAGTTCTTC
NA	TRBV6-2/TRBV6-3	TRBD1	TRBJ1-4	CASSRGQGEKLFF	TGTGCCAGCAGTCGGGGACAGGGGGAAAAACTGTTTTTT
NA	TRBV9	NA	TRBJ1-6	CASSFTQGGNSPLHF	TGTGCCAGCAGCTTCACACAGGGAGGGAATTCACCCCTCCACTTT
few	TRBV28	TRBD1	TRBJ1-5	CASSLGTGDQPQHF	TGTGCCAGCAGTTTGGGGACAGGGGACCAGCCCCAGCATTTT
NA	TRBV9	TRBD1	TRBJ2-3	CASSVVGQPSSTDTQYF	TGTGCCAGCAGCGTAGTGGGACAGCCGTCTAGCACAGATACGCAGTATTTT
NA	TRBV6-6	TRBD1	TRBJ1-5	CASSHQGGGNQPQHF	TGTGCCAGCAGTCACCAGGGGGGAGGAAATCAGCCCCAGCATTTT
few	TRBV13	TRBD2	TRBJ2-7	CASSRHSSGNYEQYF	TGTGCCAGCAGTCGCCATTCTAGCGGGAACTACGAGCAGTACTTC